This T cell receptor beta chain is drawn from a study of cytomegalovirus exposure and HLA in healthy donors. Looked up from germline, CDR1 is SGHTA and CDR2 is FQGNSA. The CDR3 spans 17 residues. After removal of 1 base from V and 1 base from J, the junction contained 8 bases not matched to a gene. A multiplex PCR was run with 60 Vbeta primers and 13 Jbeta primers. Data came from immunoSEQ multiplex PCR; TCRdb stores just in-frame clones and leaves some out. The data show about 270,000 clones, roughly 88% seen once. The sample consisted of PBMCs. The V gene is TRBV7-2, the J gene TRBJ1-1; 8 positions match TRBD1. The sequence was obtained from a man aged 35-49 years in good health and CMV-seropositive. CDR3 sequence reads: CASSLEGDRRPNTEAFF. CDR3 DNA: TGTGCCAGCAGCTTAGAGGGGGACAGGCGCCCGAACACTGAAGCTTTCTTT.